The entry that follows covers one T cell receptor (beta chain) sequence. The antigen is not known. Autoimmune disease history or systemic immunosuppression meant exclusion. Assay used: immunoSEQ multiplex PCR; TCRdb lists only in-frame clones, some missing. The sample consists of fewer than 50,000 clones, more than 85% of them appearing once. The entry originates in a study of OX40 agonist ivuxolimab in advanced cancers. Regarding the study as a whole: Clonal expansion among partial responders at 0.1-3.0 mg/kg ranked near the lowest.

CDR1 and CDR2 from the germline V gene are SGHNT and YYREEE (reference sequence). CDR3 length equals 16 residues. Trimming took 3 bases from V and 1 from J; bases not matched to a gene: 7. The clonotype comes from an adult with an advanced solid tumor such as melanoma, head and neck, liver or kidney cancer. The sample consisted of CD4+ or CD8+ T cells sorted from blood, taken in a trial of the OX40 agonist ivuxolimab. The J gene is TRBJ2-7, the V gene TRBV5-4; 10 bases map to TRBD1. CDR3 residues: CASSSQTGGSSYEQYF. The CDR3 bases are TGTGCCAGCAGCTCGCAGACAGGGGGCTCGTCCTACGAGCAGTACTTC.